The entry below describes one TCR beta chain. Primers for the PCR totalled 60 Vbeta and 13 Jbeta. Here immunoSEQ multiplex PCR was the method, and the copy in TCRdb shows in-frame clones only, minus some. The data show roughly 180,000 clones, with 78% seen just once and about 3% held by the top ten. CDR3 size: 10 residues. Trimming cost V 7 bases and J 8 bases, with 6 bases left between them. CDR1 and CDR2 from the germline V gene are SGHAT and FQNNGV. The data belong to a study of cytomegalovirus exposure and HLA in healthy donors. The receptor's source is a female donor in good health and CMV-seronegative. The chain recombines TRBV11-2 with TRBJ1-5; perhaps TRBD1 as D (5 bases). The sequenced sample consisted of PBMCs. CDR3 residues: CASTREPQHF. CDR3 DNA: TGTGCCAGCACCAGGGAGCCCCAGCATTTT.